This entry lists 26 T cell receptor beta chains sequenced from one sample in a study of T cell changes during pregnancy in multiple sclerosis. TCRdb keeps only in-frame clones here, not all; method: immunoSEQ multiplex PCR. The table includes 65,000 to 80,000 clones, around 93% detected once. The source was peripheral blood, collected in the second trimester of pregnancy. These receptor sequences come from a female donor with multiple sclerosis, enrolled in a pregnancy study.

This clone was detected ten times or more. The gene calls are TRBV14 and TRBJ2-3, with D possibly TRBD2 on 5 matching bases. The length of the CDR3 is 13 residues. The V gene lost 4 bases and the J gene lost 2 bases, with 7 bases spanning the gap. Germline CDR1 reads SGHDN; CDR2 reads FVKESK. Here the CDR3 DNA reads TGTGCCAGCAGCCCCGGGAACACAGATACGCAGTATTTT. Translation: CASSPGNTDTQYF.

V usage is TRBV13 and J usage is TRBJ2-1, with 8 bases fitting TRBD2. V lost 4 bases, J lost 9 bases, and 8 bases stayed unmatched. The CDR3 extends over 14 amino acids. Looked up from germline, CDR1 is PRHDT and CDR2 is FYEKMQ (reference sequence). This chain's CDR3 is CASSSRLALVEQFF. The CDR3 DNA reads as TGTGCCAGCAGCTCCCGACTAGCGTTGGTTGAGCAGTTCTTC. Filled out from reference TRBV13 and TRBJ2-1, the complete variable domain reads AAGVIQSPRHLIKEKRETATLKCYPIPRHDTVYWYQQGPGQDPQFLISFYEKMQSDKGSIPDRFSAQQFSDYHSELNMSSLELGDSALYFCASSSRLALVEQFFGPGTRLTVL.

This chain joins TRBV28 and TRBJ1-1; tentative D call: TRBD1 (5 bases). Germline V gene sequence: CDR1 MDHEN, CDR2 SYDVKM. The V end was cut by 4 bases, the J end by 6 bases, with 24 bases between. The CDR3 runs to 17 residues. The CDR3 DNA sequence: TGTGCCAGCAGTTCTAGGATCTGGGGAAGGGGCTGGTCTGAAGCTTTCTTT. Translated, it gives CASSSRIWGRGWSEAFF.

This sequence joins TRBV2 and TRBJ2-2, with 7 bases matching TRBD1. Germline CDR1 reads SNHLY; CDR2 reads FYNNEI. The junction had 13 bases not matched to a gene; V was cut back by 6 bases and J by 0 bases. CDR3 length: 18 amino acids. CDR3 amino acids: CASRTLLHGTANTGELFF. CDR3 DNA: TGTGCCAGCAGAACCCTACTACACGGGACAGCGAACACCGGGGAGCTGTTTTTT.

CDR3 sequence reads: CASGLVLYEQYF. The DNA for the CDR3 is TGTGCTAGTGGCCTTGTCCTTTACGAGCAGTACTTC. V and J are TRBV12-5 and TRBJ2-7; no reliable D call. CDR3 length: 12 amino acids. The germline V and J ends were trimmed by 6 bases and 4 bases, with 10 bases remaining between them. CDR1 is LGHNT and CDR2 is FRNRAP in the germline V gene.

Only a few counts were recorded for this clone. The chain links TRBV11-3 to TRBJ2-2; 10 bases agree with TRBD2. Germline V gene lookup returns CDR1 SGHNT and CDR2 YENEEA. The trim removed 3 bases at V and 7 bases at J, leaving 8 bases unmatched. The length of the CDR3 is 16 residues. The CDR3 DNA reads as TGTGCCAGCAGCTTGAATCTAGCGGGGGCCGACGGGGAGCTGTTTTTT. Amino acid sequence: CASSLNLAGADGELFF.

The rearrangement uses TRBV6-1 and TRBJ2-7, with 9 bases identical to TRBD1. CDR1 is MNHNS, CDR2 SASEGT, per germline. With 1 base clipped from V and 6 bases from J, the junction kept 10 bases outside the gene matches. The CDR3 is 16 amino acids. CDR3 in amino acids: CASSEGPGTGSSEQYF. CDR3 bases: TGTGCCAGCAGTGAAGGACCCGGGACAGGGAGTTCCGAGCAGTACTTC.

This clone has just a few counts. J is TRBJ1-2 and V is TRBV20-1; D unresolved. CDR1 DFQATT and CDR2 SNEGSKA come from the germline V gene (reference sequence). V lost 5 bases and J lost 4, with 8 bases in between. This CDR3 has 11 amino acids. The DNA of the CDR3 is TGCAGTGCTTCGGAGTCCTATGGCTACACCTTC. Translated: CSASESYGYTF.

V gene TRBV9 combines with J gene TRBJ2-1; TRBD2 aligns across 8 bases. The germline V gene encodes CDR1 SGDLS and CDR2 YYNGEE. Trimming removed 0 bases from V and 9 bases from J; junction bases left unmatched: 11. The CDR3 loop spans 16 amino acids. CDR3 bases: TGTGCCAGCAGCGTAGCGGGGTCGGGGGGGCCCACTGAGCAGTTCTTC. Protein product: CASSVAGSGGPTEQFF. Using reference TRBV9 and TRBJ2-1 for the parts outside the CDR3, the full variable domain is DSGVTQTPKHLITATGQRVTLRCSPRSGDLSVYWYQQSLDQGLQFLIQYYNGEERAKGNILERFSAQQFPDLHSELNLSSLELGDSALYFCASSVAGSGGPTEQFFGPGTRLTVL.

This sequence joins TRBV7-3 and TRBJ1-3; 10 bases fit TRBD1. This CDR3 has 14 amino acids. In germline, CDR1 is SGHTA, CDR2 FQGTGA. The V gene end was trimmed by 6 bases and the J gene end by 7 bases; junction bases not matched to a gene: 6. The CDR3 DNA reads as TGTGCCAGCAGTGCCGGGGACAGGGGCAACACCATATATTTT. Its protein product is CASSAGDRGNTIYF.

This chain connects TRBV6-5 to TRBJ1-4; D is undetermined. CDR1 and CDR2 from the germline V gene are MNHEY and SVGAGI. V dropped 6 bases and J dropped 4 bases, with 12 bases sitting between them. The CDR3 is made up of 14 amino acids. Here the CDR3 reads CASSYGLNNEKLFF. The CDR3 DNA reads as TGTGCCAGCAGCTACGGACTTAATAATGAAAAACTGTTTTTT.

The CDR3 nucleotides read TGTGCCAGCAGTGAGCTAGCGGGGATGAATGAGCAGTTCTTC. The encoded protein is CASSELAGMNEQFF. J is TRBJ2-1 and V is TRBV2; 9 bases map to TRBD2. With 3 bases clipped from V and 7 bases from J, the junction kept 4 bases outside the gene matches. Per the germline V gene, CDR1 is SNHLY and CDR2 is FYNNEI. The CDR3 sequence is 14 residues long. The complete variable domain, with remaining parts taken from reference TRBV2 and TRBJ2-1, reads EPEVTQTPSHQVTQMGQEVILRCVPISNHLYFYWYRQILGQKVEFLVSFYNNEISEKSEIFDDQFSVERPDGSNFTLKIRSTKLEDSAMYFCASSELAGMNEQFFGPGTRLTVL.

The V call is TRBV11-1, the J call TRBJ1-1; 7 bases map to TRBD1. V shed 2 bases, J shed 5 bases, and the junction held 5 bases outside the gene matches. CDR1 and CDR2 (germline): SGHAT, FQDESV (reference sequence). This CDR3 contains 14 residues. The CDR3 coding sequence is TGTGCCAGCAGCTTAAACAGGGGATGGACTGAAGCTTTCTTT. Encoded protein: CASSLNRGWTEAFF.

The gene calls are TRBV6-5 and TRBJ2-7; TRBD2 is a possible D gene (6 bases). Trimming took 9 bases from V and 4 from J, leaving 19 bases between them. CDR3 length: 14 amino acids. CDR1 MNHEY and CDR2 SVGAGI come from the germline V gene. CDR3 protein: CASNVGGSQYEQYF. The CDR3 coding sequence is TGTGCCAGTAACGTGGGGGGTTCTCAATACGAGCAGTACTTC.

CDR3 sequence: CASSRLAGGHDNEQFF. In nucleotides, the CDR3 is TGTGCCAGCAGCCGACTAGCGGGGGGCCACGACAATGAGCAGTTCTTC. The V and J genes are TRBV5-5 and TRBJ2-1, with 13 bases matching TRBD2. Germline V lookup: CDR1 SGHKS, CDR2 YYEKEE (reference sequence). V lost 4 bases, J lost 5 bases, and 6 bases stayed unmatched. The CDR3 sequence is 16 residues long. Combining the CDR3 with reference TRBV5-5 and TRBJ2-1 gives the whole variable domain DAGVTQSPTHLIKTRGQQVTLRCSPISGHKSVSWYQQVLGQGPQFIFQYYEKEERGRGNFPDRFSARQFPNYSSELNVNALLLGDSALYLCASSRLAGGHDNEQFFGPGTRLTVL.

The chain uses TRBV2 and TRBJ2-3, with TRBD2 identical over 7 bases. There are 14 residues in the CDR3. The germline V gene encodes CDR1 SNHLY and CDR2 FYNNEI. Trimming at V came to 2 bases and at J to 4 bases, leaving 3 bases not matched to a gene. CDR3 in amino acids: CASSERGGADTQYF. The DNA of the CDR3 is TGTGCCAGCAGTGAACGGGGAGGGGCAGATACGCAGTATTTT.

This chain's CDR3 is CATSRDRGRGNIQYF. DNA for the CDR3: TGTGCCACCAGCAGGGACAGGGGGCGCGGAAACATTCAGTACTTC. The rearrangement uses TRBV15 and TRBJ2-4; 11 bases agree with TRBD1. The germline V gene has CDR1 LNHNV and CDR2 YYDKDF (reference sequence). The trim removed 3 bases at V and 6 bases at J, leaving 4 bases unmatched. The CDR3 has 15 amino acids.

The chain joins TRBV2 to TRBJ1-5; D is possibly TRBD1 (6 bases). CDR3 size: 16 residues. Trimming cost V 1 base and J 0 bases, with 10 bases left between them. In germline, CDR1 is SNHLY, CDR2 FYNNEI. The CDR3 protein is CASSEGTVYSNQPQHF. CDR3 DNA sequence: TGTGCCAGCAGTGAAGGGACAGTTTATAGCAATCAGCCCCAGCATTTT.

This chain links TRBV4-1 with TRBJ2-7; TRBD1 agrees at 9 bases. CDR1 and CDR2 from the germline V gene are MGHRA and YSYEKL. The junction had 11 bases not matched to a gene; V was cut back by 8 bases and J by 6 bases. This CDR3 comprises 14 residues. DNA of the CDR3: TGCGCCAGCGGGCCCACCGGGACAGGGCGCGAGCAGTACTTC. Its translation is CASGPTGTGREQYF.

This chain links TRBV6-1 with TRBJ2-1; weak D call: TRBD1 (6 bases). The CDR3 length is 11 residues. V was cut by 8 bases and J by 7 bases, with 9 bases left in between. Germline assignment: CDR1 MNHNS and CDR2 SASEGT. The CDR3 DNA sequence: TGTGCCAGCCTACAGGGAAATGAGCAGTTCTTC. Amino acid sequence: CASLQGNEQFF.

The genes are TRBV30 and TRBJ1-2, with 7 bases matching TRBD1. Looked up from germline, CDR1 is GTSNPN and CDR2 is SVGIG (reference sequence). The CDR3 sequence is 13 residues long. After removal of 2 bases from V and 6 bases from J, the junction contained 6 bases not matched to a gene. In DNA, the CDR3 is TGTGCCTGGAGTCTAGGGGGCGGCGATGGCTACACCTTC. Encoded protein: CAWSLGGGDGYTF.

V and J are TRBV5-6 and TRBJ1-1; D remains unclear. With 2 bases removed from V and 5 bases from J, the gap between germline ends came to 7 bases. The germline V gene encodes CDR1 SGHDT and CDR2 YYEEEE. There are 12 residues in the CDR3. CDR3 sequence: CASSLIRTEAFF. For the CDR3, the DNA is TGTGCCAGCAGCTTAATTCGGACTGAAGCTTTCTTT.

The gene calls are TRBV13 and TRBJ2-3, with TRBD2 matching over 8 bases. With 10 bases clipped from V and 6 bases from J, the junction kept 15 bases outside the gene matches. The CDR3 has 15 amino acids. The germline gives CDR1 PRHDT, CDR2 FYEKMQ (reference sequence). Here the CDR3 reads CATNSPGLDSDTQYF. In DNA form, the CDR3 reads TGTGCCACCAACTCTCCGGGACTAGACTCCGATACGCAGTATTTT.

V gene TRBV7-9 combines with J gene TRBJ1-1, with TRBD1 matching 7 bases. The ends lost 4 bases at V and 4 bases at J; junction bases unmatched: 15. The CDR3 runs 17 residues. Germline CDR1 reads SEHNR; CDR2 reads FQNEAQ (reference sequence). In DNA, the CDR3 is TGTGCCAGCAGCTCGGGGGTTTCGACAGGGAGGTTCACTGAAGCTTTCTTT. This translates into CASSSGVSTGRFTEAFF. The complete variable domain, with remaining parts taken from reference TRBV7-9 and TRBJ1-1, reads DTGVSQNPRHKITKRGQNVTFRCDPISEHNRLYWYRQTLGQGPEFLTYFQNEAQLEKSRLLSDRFSAERPKGSFSTLEIQRTEQGDSAMYLCASSSGVSTGRFTEAFFGQGTRLTVV.

V is TRBV19 and J is TRBJ2-7; the D is unclear. V was clipped by 1 base and J by 5 bases, with 18 bases between them. Germline V CDR1 and CDR2: LNHDA, SQIVND (reference sequence). The CDR3 spans 16 residues. The CDR3 here is CASSIVETLRKNEQYF. The CDR3 DNA reads TGTGCCAGTAGTATAGTGGAGACCCTACGGAAAAACGAGCAGTACTTC.

The chain carries TRBV6-5 and TRBJ1-1, with D tentatively TRBD1 (6 bases). The CDR3 has 11 amino acids. V gave up 6 bases and J gave up 11 bases, with 13 bases separating them. Per germline, CDR1 MNHEY and CDR2 SVGAGI. The CDR3 loop is CASSAGVGAFF. The CDR3 region has the DNA TGTGCCAGCAGCGCAGGGGTTGGGGCTTTCTTT.